This TCR beta chain was identified in a study of cytomegalovirus exposure and HLA in healthy donors. The PCR made use of 60 Vbeta and 13 Jbeta primers. The authors' processing: A later analysis tallied about 80 million unique TCR beta chains, 10 million to 12 million of them shared. Profiling relied on immunoSEQ multiplex PCR, and the TCRdb table lists in-frame clones only, not all of them. V, J and clone size are those of that table, while D and trimming were read from the DNA. The specimen's table records tens of thousands of clones. Comment on this clone: Its cognate antigen is unknown.

Whole-study findings and limits: Immune exposure information available was restricted to CMV serostatus. A missense DCLRE1C variant was associated with V- and J-gene trimming of TCR beta chains in a later analysis, and an independent cohort replicated the association. Most observed TCR sequences were rare, whereas some public TCRs were detected in many donors.

With V trimmed by 3 bases and J by 2 bases, 3 bases remained unmatched. CDR1 is LGHNT, CDR2 FRNRAP, per germline. The CDR3 extends over 15 amino acids. The rearrangement links TRBV12-5 to TRBJ2-2, with 7 bases that match TRBD1. Material for sequencing was PBMCs. This receptor was identified in a middle-aged man in good health and CMV-seronegative. The CDR3: CASGLGQVNTGELFF. CDR3 DNA: TGTGCTAGTGGTTTAGGACAGGTCAACACCGGGGAGCTGTTTTTT.